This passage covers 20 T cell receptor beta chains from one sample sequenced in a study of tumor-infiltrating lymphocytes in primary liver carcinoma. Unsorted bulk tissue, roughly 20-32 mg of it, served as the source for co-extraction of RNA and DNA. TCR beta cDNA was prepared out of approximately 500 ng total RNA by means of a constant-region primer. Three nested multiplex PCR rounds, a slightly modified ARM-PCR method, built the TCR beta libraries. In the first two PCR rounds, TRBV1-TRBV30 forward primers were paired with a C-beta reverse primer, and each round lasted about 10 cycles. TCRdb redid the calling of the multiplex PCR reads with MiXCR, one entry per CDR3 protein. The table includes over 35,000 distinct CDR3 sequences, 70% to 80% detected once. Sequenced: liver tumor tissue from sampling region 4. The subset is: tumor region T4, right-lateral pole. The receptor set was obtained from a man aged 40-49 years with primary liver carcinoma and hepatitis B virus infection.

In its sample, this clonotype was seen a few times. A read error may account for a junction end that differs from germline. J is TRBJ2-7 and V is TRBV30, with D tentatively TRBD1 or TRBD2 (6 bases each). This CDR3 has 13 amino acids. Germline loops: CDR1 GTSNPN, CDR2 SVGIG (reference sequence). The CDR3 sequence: CAWSFWGAGEQDF. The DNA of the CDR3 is TGTGCCTGGAGCTTCTGGGGGGCTGGAGAGCAGGACTTC.

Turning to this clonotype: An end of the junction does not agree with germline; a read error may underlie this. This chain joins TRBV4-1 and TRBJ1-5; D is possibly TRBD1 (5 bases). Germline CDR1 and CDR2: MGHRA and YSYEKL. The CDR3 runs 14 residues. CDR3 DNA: TGCGCCAGCAGTCCCATAGAGGGGAGCAATCAGCCAGCATTT. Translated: CASSPIEGSNQPAF.

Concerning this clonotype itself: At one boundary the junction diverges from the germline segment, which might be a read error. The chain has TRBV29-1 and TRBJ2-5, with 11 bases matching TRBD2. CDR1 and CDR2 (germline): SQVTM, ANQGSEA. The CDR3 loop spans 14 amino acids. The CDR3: CSIEDKTSGKTQYF. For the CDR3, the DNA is TGCAGCATTGAAGATAAGACTAGCGGGAAGACCCAGTACTTC.

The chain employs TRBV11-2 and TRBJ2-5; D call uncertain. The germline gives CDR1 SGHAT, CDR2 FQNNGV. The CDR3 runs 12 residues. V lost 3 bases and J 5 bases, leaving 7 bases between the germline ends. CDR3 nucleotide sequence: TGTGCCAGCAGCTTGCCTAGGGAGACCCAGTACTTC. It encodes CASSLPRETQYF. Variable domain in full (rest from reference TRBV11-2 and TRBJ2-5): EAGVAQSPRYKIIEKRQSVAFWCNPISGHATLYWYQQILGQGPKLLIQFQNNGVVDDSQLPKDRFSAERLKGVDSTLKIQPAKLEDSAVYLCASSLPRETQYFGPGTRLLVL.

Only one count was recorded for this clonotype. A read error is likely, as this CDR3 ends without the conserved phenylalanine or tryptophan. DNA for the CDR3: TGTGCCAGCTGTCCAGACAGCTACGAGCAGTACTAC. It encodes CASCPDSYEQYY. This sequence joins TRBV11-1 and TRBJ2-7; the D gene is possibly TRBD1 (5 bases). V was pared by 8 bases and J by 3 bases, with 11 bases between. The V gene's germline CDR1 is SGHAT and CDR2 FQDESV (reference sequence). The CDR3 runs 12 residues.

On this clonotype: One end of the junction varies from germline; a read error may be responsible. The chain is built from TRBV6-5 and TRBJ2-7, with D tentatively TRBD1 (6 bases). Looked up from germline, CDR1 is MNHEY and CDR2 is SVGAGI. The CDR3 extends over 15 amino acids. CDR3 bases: TGTGCCAGCAGTATCGGGACATGGCACTACTACGAGCGGTACTTC. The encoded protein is CASSIGTWHYYERYF.

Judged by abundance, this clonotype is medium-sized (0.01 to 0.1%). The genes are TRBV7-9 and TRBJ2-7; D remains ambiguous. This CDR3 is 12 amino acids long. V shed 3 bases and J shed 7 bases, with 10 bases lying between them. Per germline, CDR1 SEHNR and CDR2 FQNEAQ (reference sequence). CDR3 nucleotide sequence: TGTGCCAGCAGCTTGCCCGGTAAGGAGCAGTACTTC. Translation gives CASSLPGKEQYF.

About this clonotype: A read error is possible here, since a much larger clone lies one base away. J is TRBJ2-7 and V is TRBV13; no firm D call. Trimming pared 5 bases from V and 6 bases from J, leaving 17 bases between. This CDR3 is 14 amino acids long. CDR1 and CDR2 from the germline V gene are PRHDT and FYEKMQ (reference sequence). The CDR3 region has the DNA TGTGCCAGCAGCCCCTATACTTATTCGAGCGAGCAGTACTTC. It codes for CASSPYTYSSEQYF.

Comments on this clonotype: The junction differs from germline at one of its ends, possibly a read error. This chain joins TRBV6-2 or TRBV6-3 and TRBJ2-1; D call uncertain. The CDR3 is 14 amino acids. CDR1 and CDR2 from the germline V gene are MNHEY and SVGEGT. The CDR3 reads CACSSDPTGREQFF. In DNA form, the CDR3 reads TGTGCCTGCAGCTCCGACCCGACTGGCCGTGAGCAGTTCTTC.

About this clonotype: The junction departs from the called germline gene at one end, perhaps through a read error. DNA for the CDR3: TGTGCCAGCAGCTTAGGCGTCTCGAACAGTGAGCGGTCCTTC. The encoded protein is CASSLGVSNSERSF. The rearrangement uses TRBV11-3 and TRBJ2-1; D may be TRBD2 (5 bases). Germline CDR1 reads SGHNT; CDR2 reads YENEEA. The CDR3 runs to 14 residues.

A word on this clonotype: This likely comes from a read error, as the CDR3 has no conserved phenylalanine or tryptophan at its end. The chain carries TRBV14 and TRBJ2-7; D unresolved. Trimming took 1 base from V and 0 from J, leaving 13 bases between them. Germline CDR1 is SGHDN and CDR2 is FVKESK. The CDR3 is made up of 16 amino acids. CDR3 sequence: CASSQGSQSSSYEQYL. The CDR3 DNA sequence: TGTGCCAGCAGCCAAGGCTCGCAGTCATCCTCCTACGAGCAGTACCTC.

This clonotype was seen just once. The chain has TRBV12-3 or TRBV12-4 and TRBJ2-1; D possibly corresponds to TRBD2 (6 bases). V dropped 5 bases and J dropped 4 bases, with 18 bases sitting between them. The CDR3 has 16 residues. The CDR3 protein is CASSPPGVFLYNEQFF. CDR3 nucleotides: TGTGCCAGCAGTCCCCCGGGAGTTTTTTTGTACAATGAGCAGTTCTTC.

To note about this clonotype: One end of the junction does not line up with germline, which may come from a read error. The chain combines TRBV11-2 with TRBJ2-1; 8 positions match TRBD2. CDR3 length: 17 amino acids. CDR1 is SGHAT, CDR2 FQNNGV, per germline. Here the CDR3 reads CASNLVMGGRFYNEQFF. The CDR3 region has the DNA TGTGCCAGCAACTTAGTTATGGGCGGGAGGTTCTACAATGAGCAGTTCTTC.

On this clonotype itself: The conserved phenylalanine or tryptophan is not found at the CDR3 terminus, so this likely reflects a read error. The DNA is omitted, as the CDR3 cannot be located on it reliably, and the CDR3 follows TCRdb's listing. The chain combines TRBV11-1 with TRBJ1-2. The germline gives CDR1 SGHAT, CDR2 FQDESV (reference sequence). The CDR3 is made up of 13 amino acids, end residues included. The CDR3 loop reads CASSLVHSYGYTL.

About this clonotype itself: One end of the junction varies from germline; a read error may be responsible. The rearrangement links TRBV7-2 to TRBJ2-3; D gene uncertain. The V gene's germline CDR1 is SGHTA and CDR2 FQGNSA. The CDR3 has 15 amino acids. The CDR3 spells CANSWFDANTDTQYF. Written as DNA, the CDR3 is TGTGCCAACAGCTGGTTCGACGCCAACACAGATACGCAGTATTTT.

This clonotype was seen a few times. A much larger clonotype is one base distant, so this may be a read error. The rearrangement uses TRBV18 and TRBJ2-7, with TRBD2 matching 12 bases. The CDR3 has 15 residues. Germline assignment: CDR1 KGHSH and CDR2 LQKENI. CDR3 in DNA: TGTGTCAGCTCATCCGCGACTAGCGGGAGAGGTGAGCAGTACTTC. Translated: CVSSSATSGRGEQYF.

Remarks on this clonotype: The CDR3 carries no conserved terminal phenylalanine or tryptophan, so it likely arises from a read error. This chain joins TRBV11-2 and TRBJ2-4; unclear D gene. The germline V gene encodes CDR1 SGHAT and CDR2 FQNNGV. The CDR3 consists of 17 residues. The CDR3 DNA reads TGTGCCGGCAGCCTAGATAGAGCAGGTCTACCCAAAAACATTCAGTACCTC. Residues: CAGSLDRAGLPKNIQYL.

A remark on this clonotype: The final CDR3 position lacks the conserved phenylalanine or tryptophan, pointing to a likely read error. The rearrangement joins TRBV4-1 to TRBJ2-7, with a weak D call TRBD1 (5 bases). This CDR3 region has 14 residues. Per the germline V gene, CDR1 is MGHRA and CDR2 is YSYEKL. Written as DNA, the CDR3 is TGCGCTAGCAGCCTCCTAGGGATAGGGGACGAGCAGTACATC. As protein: CASSLLGIGDEQYI.

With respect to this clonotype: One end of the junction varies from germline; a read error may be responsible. The CDR3 sequence is CASNRDRGANYGYTF. The CDR3 DNA reads TGTGCCAGCAACCGCGACAGGGGAGCGAACTATGGTTACACCTTC. The chain couples TRBV11-1 to TRBJ1-2; TRBD1 matches 8 bases. The CDR3 contains 15 residues. Germline assignment: CDR1 SGHAT and CDR2 FQDESV (reference sequence).

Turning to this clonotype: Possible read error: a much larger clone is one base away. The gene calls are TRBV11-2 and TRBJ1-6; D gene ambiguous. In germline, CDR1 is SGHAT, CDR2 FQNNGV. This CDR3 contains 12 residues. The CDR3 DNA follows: TGTGCCAGCAGCTTCGGAGATTCATCCCTCCACTTT. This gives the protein CASSFGDSSLHF.